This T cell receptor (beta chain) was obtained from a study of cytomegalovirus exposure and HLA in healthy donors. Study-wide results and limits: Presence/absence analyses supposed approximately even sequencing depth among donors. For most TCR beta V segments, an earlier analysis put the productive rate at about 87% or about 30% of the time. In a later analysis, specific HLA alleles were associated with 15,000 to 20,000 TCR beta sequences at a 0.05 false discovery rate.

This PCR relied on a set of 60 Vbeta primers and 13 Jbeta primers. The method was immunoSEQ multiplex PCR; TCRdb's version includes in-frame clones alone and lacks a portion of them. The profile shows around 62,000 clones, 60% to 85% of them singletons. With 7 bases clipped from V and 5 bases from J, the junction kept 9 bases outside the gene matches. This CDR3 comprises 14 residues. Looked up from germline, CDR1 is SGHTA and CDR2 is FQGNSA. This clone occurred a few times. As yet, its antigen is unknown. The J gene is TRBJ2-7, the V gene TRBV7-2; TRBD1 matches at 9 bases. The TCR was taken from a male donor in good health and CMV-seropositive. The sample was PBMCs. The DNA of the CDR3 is TGTGCCAGCAACCCACAGGGGGCCTTTGACGAGCAGTACTTC. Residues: CASNPQGAFDEQYF.